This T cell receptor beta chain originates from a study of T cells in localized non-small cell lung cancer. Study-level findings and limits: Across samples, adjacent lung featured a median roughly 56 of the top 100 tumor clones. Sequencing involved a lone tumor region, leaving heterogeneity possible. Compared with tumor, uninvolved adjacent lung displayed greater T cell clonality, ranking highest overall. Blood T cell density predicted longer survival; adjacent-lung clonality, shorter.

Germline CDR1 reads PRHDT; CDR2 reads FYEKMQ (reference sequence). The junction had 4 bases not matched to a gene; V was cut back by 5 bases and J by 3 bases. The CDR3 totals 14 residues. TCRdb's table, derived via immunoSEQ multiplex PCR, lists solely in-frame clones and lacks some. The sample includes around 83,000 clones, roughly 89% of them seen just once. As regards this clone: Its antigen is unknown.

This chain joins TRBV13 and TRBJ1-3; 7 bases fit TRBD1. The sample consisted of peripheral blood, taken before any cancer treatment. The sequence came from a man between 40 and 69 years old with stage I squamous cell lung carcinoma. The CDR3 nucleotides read TGTGCCAGCAGCCCCAGGGGGTATGGAAACACCATATATTTT. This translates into CASSPRGYGNTIYF.